The 4 T cell receptor beta chains given below trace back to one sample, sequenced in a study of OX40 agonist ivuxolimab in advanced cancers. TCRdb's table, derived via immunoSEQ multiplex PCR, lists solely in-frame clones and lacks some. The profile covers tens of thousands of clones, with about 89% appearing a single time and about 30% taken by the ten largest. The sample here was CD4+ or CD8+ T cells sorted from blood, taken in a trial of the OX40 agonist ivuxolimab. Receptors originate from an adult with an advanced solid tumor such as melanoma, head and neck, liver or kidney cancer.

The gene calls are TRBV29-1 and TRBJ2-2, with TRBD2 as a possible D gene (6 bases). This CDR3 has 14 residues. Germline loops: CDR1 SQVTM, CDR2 ANQGSEA. Trimming stripped 4 bases from V and 7 bases from J, with 16 bases between. The CDR3 sequence: CSVGVGSLGGELFF. In nucleotides, the CDR3 is TGCAGCGTTGGGGTCGGGAGTCTGGGCGGGGAGCTGTTTTTT.

CDR3 region: CASKFGTGVNYGYTF. As DNA, the CDR3 is TGTGCCAGCAAATTCGGGACAGGGGTTAACTATGGCTACACCTTC. The rearrangement links TRBV19 to TRBJ1-2, with 10 nucleotides matching TRBD1. The V gene's germline CDR1 is LNHDA and CDR2 SQIVND (reference sequence). Trimming cost V 9 bases and J 1 base; bases outside gene matches: 8. The CDR3 has 15 residues.

CDR3 bases: TGTGCCAGCAGTGCCGCCGGGACCTACGGTGGCTACACCTTC. Encoded protein: CASSAAGTYGGYTF. The gene calls are TRBV6-5 and TRBJ1-2; maybe TRBD1 (5 bases). V was pared by 5 bases and J by 7 bases, with 17 bases between. This CDR3 spans 14 amino acids. CDR1 MNHEY and CDR2 SVGAGI come from the germline V gene.

CDR3 nucleotides: TGTGCCACCAGCCTGCTGGGGGAGAAGGCCTACAATGAGCAGTTCTTC. Its translation: CATSLLGEKAYNEQFF. V gene TRBV15 combines with J gene TRBJ2-1; D could derive from TRBD1 or TRBD2 (5 bases each). The CDR3 loop spans 16 amino acids. Germline CDR1 is LNHNV and CDR2 is YYDKDF (reference sequence). The V gene lost 5 bases and the J gene lost 2 bases, with 16 bases spanning the gap.